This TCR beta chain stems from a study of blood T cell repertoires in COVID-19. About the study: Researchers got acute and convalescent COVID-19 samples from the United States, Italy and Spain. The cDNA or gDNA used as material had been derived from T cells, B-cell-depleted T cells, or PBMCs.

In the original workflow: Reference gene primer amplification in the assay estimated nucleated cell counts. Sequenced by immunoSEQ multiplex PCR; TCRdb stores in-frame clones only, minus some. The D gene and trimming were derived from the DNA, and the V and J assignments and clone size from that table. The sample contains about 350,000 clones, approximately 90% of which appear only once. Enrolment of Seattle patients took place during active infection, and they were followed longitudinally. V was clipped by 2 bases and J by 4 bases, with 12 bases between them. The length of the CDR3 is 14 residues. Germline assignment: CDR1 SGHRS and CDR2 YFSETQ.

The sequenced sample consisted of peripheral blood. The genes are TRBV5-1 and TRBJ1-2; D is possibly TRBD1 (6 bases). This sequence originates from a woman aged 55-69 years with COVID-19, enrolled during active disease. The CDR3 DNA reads TGCGCCAGCAGCTTTCCCGGACAGCTCTATGGCTACACCTTC. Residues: CASSFPGQLYGYTF. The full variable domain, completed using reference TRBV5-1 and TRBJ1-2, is KAGVTQTPRYLIKTRGQQVTLSCSPISGHRSVSWYQQTPGQGLQFLFEYFSETQRNKGNFPGRFSGRQFSNSRSEMNVSTLELGDSALYLCASSFPGQLYGYTFGSGTRLTVV.